The 2 T cell receptor beta chains below all came from one sample that was sequenced in a study of shared clonotypes between healthy human individuals. Repertoires were generated with immunoSEQ multiplex PCR, while TCRdb's copy carries only in-frame clones and drops some. Of about 820,000 clones listed, around 93% are singletons. Naive CD8 cells lacked CD45RO, underwent positive selection for CCR7 and left out terminally differentiated effector memory CD45RA+ cells. Sequenced: naive CD8+ T cells sorted from blood. The receptors derive from a man aged 30 to 45 in good health.

The chain joins TRBV27 to TRBJ2-7; D remains unclear. CDR3 size: 13 residues. V was cut by 5 bases and J by 3 bases, with 11 bases left in between. Germline V gene data show CDR1 as MNHEY and CDR2 as SMNVEV (reference sequence). The DNA of the CDR3 is TGTGCCAGCAGTCCTCGGAAAGACTACGAGCAGTACTTC. Encoded protein: CASSPRKDYEQYF.

V and J are TRBV4-3 and TRBJ1-2; a possible D gene is TRBD1 (6 bases). CDR1 is LGHNA and CDR2 is YSLEER in the germline V gene. The CDR3 sequence is 16 residues long. Deletions cut 2 bases from V and 3 bases from J, with 16 bases between. The CDR3 coding sequence is TGCGCCAGCAGCCAATGGGTAGTTGCAGGGGACTATGGCTACACCTTC. Translated: CASSQWVVAGDYGYTF.